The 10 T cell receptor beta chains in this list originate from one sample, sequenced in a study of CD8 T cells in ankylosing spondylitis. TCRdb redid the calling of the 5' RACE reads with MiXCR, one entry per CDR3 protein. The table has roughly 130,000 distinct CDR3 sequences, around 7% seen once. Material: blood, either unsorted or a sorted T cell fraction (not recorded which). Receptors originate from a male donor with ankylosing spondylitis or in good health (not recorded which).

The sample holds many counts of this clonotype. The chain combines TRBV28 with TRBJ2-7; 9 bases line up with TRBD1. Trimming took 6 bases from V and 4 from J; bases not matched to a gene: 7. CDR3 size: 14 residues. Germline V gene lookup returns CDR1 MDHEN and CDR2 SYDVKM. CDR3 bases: TGTGCCAGCAGAGTAACAGGGGGCTTATACGAGCAGTACTTC. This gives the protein CASRVTGGLYEQYF.

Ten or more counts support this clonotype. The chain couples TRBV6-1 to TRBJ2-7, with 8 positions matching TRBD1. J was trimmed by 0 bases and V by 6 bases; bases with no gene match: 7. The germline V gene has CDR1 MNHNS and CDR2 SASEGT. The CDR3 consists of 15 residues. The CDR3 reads CASSPGQGLSYEQYF. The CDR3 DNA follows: TGTGCCAGCAGCCCTGGACAGGGCCTCTCCTACGAGCAGTACTTC.

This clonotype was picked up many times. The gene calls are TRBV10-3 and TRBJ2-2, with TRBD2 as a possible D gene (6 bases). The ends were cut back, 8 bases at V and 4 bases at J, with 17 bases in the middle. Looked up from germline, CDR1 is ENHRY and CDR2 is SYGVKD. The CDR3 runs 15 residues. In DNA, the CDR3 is TGTGCCATCTCCGGGCGGGAAGGGAGCACCGGGGAGCTGTTTTTT. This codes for CAISGREGSTGELFF.

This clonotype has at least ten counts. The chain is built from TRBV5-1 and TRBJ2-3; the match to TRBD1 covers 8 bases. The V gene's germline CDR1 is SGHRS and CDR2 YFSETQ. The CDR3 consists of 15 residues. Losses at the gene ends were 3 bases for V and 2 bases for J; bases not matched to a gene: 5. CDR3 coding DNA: TGCGCCAGCAGCTCAAGACAGGGGCACACAGATACGCAGTATTTT. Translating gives CASSSRQGHTDTQYF.

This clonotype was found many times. CDR3: CASRTSGDTDTQYF. The CDR3 nucleotides are TGTGCCAGCAGGACTAGCGGGGACACAGATACGCAGTATTTT. The chain employs TRBV7-3 and TRBJ2-3; 11 bases line up with TRBD2. Germline lookup yields CDR1 SGHTA and CDR2 FQGTGA. Trimming removed 6 bases from V and 2 bases from J; junction bases left unmatched: 1. This CDR3 spans 14 amino acids.

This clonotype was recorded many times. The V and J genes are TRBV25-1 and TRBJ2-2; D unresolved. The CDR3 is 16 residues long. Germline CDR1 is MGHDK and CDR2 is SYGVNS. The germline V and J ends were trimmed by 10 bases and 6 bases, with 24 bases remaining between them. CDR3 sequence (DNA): TGTGCCACCCGTGCTGGTTGGGATGGAAACCCCGGGGAGCTGTTTTTT. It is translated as CATRAGWDGNPGELFF. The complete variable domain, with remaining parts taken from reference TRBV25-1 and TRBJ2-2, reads EADIYQTPRYLVIGTGKKITLECSQTMGHDKMYWYQQDPGMELHLIHYSYGVNSTEKGDLSSESTVSRIRTEHFPLTLESARPSHTSQYLCATRAGWDGNPGELFFGEGSRLTVL.

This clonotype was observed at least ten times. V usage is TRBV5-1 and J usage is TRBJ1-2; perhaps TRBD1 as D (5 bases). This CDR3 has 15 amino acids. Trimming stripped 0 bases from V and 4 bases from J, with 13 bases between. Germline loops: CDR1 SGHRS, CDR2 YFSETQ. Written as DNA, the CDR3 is TGCGCCAGCAGCTTGGCCCCGACAGCGGGCTATGGCTACACCTTC. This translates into CASSLAPTAGYGYTF.

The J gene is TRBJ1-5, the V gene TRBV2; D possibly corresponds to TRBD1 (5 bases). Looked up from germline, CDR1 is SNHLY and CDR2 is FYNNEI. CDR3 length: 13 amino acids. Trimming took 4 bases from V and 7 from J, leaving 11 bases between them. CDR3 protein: CASSVYRGQPQHF. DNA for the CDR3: TGTGCCAGCAGTGTATATCGGGGGCAGCCCCAGCATTTT. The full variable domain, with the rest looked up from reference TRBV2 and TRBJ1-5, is EPEVTQTPSHQVTQMGQEVILRCVPISNHLYFYWYRQILGQKVEFLVSFYNNEISEKSEIFDDQFSVERPDGSNFTLKIRSTKLEDSAMYFCASSVYRGQPQHFGDGTRLSIL.

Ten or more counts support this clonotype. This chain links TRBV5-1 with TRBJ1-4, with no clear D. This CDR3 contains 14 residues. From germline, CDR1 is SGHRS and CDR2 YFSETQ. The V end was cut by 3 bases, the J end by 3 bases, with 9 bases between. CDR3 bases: TGCGCCAGCAGCTCTCGATTGCCTAATGAAAAACTGTTTTTT. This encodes CASSSRLPNEKLFF.

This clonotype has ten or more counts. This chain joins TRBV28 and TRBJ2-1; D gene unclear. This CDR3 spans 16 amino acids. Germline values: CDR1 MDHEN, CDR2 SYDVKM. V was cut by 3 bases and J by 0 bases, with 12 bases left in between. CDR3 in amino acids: CASSLWEGSSYNEQFF. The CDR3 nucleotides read TGTGCCAGCAGTTTGTGGGAAGGCAGCTCCTACAATGAGCAGTTCTTC.